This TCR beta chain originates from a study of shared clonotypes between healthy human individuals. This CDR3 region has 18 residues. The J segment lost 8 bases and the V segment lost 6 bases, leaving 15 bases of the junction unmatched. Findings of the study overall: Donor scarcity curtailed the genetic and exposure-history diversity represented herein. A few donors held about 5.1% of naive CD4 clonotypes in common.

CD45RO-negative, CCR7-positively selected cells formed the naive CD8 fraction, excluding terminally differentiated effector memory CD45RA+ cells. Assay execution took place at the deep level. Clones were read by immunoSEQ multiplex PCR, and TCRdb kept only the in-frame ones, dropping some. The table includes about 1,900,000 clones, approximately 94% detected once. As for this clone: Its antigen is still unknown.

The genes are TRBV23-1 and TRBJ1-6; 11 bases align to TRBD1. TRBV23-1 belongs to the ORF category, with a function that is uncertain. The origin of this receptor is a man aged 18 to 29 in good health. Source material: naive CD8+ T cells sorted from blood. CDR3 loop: CASRRPRVGQGVDSPLHF. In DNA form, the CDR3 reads TGCGCCAGCAGACGACCCCGAGTGGGACAGGGGGTTGATTCACCCCTCCACTTT.